The sequence of this TCR beta chain was determined in a study of CD8 T cells in ankylosing spondylitis. A quantitative 5'-RACE method, one with molecular barcodes, was used to make TCR beta libraries. TCRdb re-derived calls from the 5' RACE reads in MiXCR, one entry per CDR3 protein. This repertoire shows around 430,000 distinct CDR3 sequences, more than 15% found once; its top ten account for 0.95% to 1.1%. V lost 5 bases to trimming and J lost 7 bases, with 14 bases between them. This CDR3 has 13 amino acids. The germline CDR1 and CDR2 sequences are MDHEN and SYDVKM. Concerning this clonotype itself: Antigen: not known.

General study points: A TCR beta motif of under 10 highly homologous variants seemed to mark ankylosing spondylitis blood.

The specimen was blood, either unsorted or a sorted T cell fraction (not recorded which). V and J are TRBV28 and TRBJ1-2; the D is unclear. The clonotype originates from a male donor with ankylosing spondylitis. The CDR3 nucleotides are TGTGCCAGCAGTCCCCCCAGAGTTCTTGGCTACACCTTC. This translates into CASSPPRVLGYTF.